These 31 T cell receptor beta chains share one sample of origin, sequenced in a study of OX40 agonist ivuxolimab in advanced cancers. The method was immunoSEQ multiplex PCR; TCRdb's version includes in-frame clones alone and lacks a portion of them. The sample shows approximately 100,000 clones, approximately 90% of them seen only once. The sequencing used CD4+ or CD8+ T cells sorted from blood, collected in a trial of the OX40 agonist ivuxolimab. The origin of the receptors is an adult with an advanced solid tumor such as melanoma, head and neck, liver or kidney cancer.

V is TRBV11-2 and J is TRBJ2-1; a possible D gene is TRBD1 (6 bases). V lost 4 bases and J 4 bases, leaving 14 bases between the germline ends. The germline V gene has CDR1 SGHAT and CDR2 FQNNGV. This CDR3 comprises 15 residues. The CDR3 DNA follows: TGTGCCAGCAGCTCGCCACGAGGACAGTACAATGAGCAGTTCTTC. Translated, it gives CASSSPRGQYNEQFF.

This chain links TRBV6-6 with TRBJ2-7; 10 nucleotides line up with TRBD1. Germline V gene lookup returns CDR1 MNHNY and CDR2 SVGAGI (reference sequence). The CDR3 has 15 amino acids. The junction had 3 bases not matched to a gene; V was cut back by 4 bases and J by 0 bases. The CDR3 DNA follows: TGTGCCAGCAGTTCCCGGACAGGGGGCTCCTACGAGCAGTACTTC. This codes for CASSSRTGGSYEQYF.

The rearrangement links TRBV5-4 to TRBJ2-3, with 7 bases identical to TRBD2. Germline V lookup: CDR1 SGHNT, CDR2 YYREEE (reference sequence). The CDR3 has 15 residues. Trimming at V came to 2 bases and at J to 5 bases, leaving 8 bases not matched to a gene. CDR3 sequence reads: CASSLFSGGVDTQYF. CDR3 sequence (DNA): TGTGCCAGCAGCTTATTTTCGGGGGGAGTAGATACGCAGTATTTT.

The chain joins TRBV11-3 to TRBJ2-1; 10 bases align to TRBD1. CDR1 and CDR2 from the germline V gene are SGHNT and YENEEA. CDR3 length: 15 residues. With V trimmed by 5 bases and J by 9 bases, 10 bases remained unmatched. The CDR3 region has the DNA TGTGCCAGCAGCCCCCTGGGACAGGGGATTGGTGAGCAGTTCTTC. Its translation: CASSPLGQGIGEQFF.

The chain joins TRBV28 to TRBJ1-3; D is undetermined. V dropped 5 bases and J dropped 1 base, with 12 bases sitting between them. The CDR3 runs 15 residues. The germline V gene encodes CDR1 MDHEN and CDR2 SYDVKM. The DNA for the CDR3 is TGTGCCAGCAGTCCGGGCCACTTATCTGGAAACACCATATATTTT. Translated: CASSPGHLSGNTIYF.

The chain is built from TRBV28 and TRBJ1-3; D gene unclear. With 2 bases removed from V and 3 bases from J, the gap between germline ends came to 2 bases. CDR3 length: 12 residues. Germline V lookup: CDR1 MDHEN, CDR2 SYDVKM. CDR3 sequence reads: CASSLRGNTIYF. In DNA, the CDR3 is TGTGCCAGCAGTTTACGTGGAAACACCATATATTTT.

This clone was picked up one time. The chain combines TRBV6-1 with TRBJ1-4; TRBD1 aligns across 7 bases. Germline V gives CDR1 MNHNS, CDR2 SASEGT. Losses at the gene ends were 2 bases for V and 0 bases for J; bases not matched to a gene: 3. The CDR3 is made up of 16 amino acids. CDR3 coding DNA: TGTGCCAGCAGTGAATACAGGGGTTCAACTAATGAAAAACTGTTTTTT. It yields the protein CASSEYRGSTNEKLFF.

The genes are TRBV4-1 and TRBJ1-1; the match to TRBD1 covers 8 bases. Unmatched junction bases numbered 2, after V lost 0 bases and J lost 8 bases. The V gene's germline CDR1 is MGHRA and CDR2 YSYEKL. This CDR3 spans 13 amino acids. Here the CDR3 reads CASSQDRTGEAFF. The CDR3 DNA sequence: TGCGCCAGCAGCCAAGATAGGACAGGGGAAGCTTTCTTT.

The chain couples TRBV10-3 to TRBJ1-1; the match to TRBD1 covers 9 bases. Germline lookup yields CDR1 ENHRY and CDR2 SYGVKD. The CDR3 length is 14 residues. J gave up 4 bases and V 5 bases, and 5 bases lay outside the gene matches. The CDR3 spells CAISKGQGGTEAFF. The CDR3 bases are TGTGCCATCAGTAAGGGACAGGGTGGCACTGAAGCTTTCTTT.

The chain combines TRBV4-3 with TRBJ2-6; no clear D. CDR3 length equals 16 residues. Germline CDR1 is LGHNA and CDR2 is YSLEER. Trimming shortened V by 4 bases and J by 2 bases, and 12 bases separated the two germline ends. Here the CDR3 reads CASSRASGPGANVLTF. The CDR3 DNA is TGCGCCAGCAGCCGAGCATCCGGCCCTGGGGCCAACGTCCTGACTTTC.

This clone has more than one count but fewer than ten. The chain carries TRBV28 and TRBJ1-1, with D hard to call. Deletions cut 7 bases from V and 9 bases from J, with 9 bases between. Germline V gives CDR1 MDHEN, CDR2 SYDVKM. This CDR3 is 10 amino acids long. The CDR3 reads CASTRTQAFF. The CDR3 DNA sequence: TGTGCCAGCACCCGTACGCAAGCTTTCTTT.

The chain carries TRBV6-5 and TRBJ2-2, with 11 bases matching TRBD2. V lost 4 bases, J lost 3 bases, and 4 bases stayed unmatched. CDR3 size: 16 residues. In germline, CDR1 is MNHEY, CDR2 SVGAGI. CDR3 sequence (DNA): TGTGCCAGCAGTTCGCTAGCGGGGGGAGACACCGGGGAGCTGTTTTTT. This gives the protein CASSSLAGGDTGELFF.

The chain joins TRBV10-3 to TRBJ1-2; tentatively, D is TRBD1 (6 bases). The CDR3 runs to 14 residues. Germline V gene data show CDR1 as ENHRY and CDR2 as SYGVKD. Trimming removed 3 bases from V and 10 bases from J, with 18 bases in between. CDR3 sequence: CAISDDKGGKDYTF. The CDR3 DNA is TGTGCCATCAGTGACGACAAGGGGGGAAAAGACTACACCTTC.

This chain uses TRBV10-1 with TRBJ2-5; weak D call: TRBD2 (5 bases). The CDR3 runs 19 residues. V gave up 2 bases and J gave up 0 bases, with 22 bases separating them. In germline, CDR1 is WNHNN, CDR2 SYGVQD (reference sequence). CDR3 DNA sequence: TGCGCCAGCAGTGAGGGCCTAGCCTTTAGGCCTACGTACCAAGAGACCCAGTACTTC. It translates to CASSEGLAFRPTYQETQYF.

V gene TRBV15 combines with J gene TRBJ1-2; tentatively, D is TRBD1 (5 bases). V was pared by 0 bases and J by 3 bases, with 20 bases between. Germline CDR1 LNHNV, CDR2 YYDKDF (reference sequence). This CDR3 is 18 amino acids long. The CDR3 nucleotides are TGTGCCACCAGCAGAGATCGGATCGGGGCCAGGGTGGACTATGGCTACACCTTC. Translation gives CATSRDRIGARVDYGYTF.

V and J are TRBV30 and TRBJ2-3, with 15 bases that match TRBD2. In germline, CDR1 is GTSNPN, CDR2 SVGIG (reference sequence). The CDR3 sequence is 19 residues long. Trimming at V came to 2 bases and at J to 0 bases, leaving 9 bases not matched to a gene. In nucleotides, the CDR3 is TGTGCCTGGAGTTCTACCCGGACTAGCGGGGGGGCTAGCACAGATACGCAGTATTTT. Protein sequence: CAWSSTRTSGGASTDTQYF.

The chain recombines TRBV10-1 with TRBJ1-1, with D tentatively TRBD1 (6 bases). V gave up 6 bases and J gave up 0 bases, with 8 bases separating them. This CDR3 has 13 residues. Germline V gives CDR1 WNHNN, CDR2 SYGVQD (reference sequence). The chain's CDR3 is CASRGQLNTEAFF. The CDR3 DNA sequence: TGCGCCAGCAGAGGACAGCTGAACACTGAAGCTTTCTTT.

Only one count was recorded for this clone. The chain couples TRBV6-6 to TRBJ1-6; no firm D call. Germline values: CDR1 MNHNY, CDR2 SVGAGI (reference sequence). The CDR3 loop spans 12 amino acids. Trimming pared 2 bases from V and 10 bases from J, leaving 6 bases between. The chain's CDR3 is CASSYVHSPLHF. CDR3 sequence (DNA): TGTGCCAGCAGTTACGTACACTCACCCCTCCACTTT.

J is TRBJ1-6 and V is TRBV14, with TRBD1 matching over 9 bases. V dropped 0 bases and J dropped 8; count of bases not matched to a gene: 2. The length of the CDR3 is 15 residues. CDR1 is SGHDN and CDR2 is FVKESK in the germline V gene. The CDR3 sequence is CASSQETGGHSPLHF. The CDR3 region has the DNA TGTGCCAGCAGCCAAGAGACAGGGGGGCATTCACCCCTCCACTTT. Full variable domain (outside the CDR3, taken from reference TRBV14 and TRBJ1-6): EAGVTQFPSHSVIEKGQTVTLRCDPISGHDNLYWYRRVMGKEIKFLLHFVKESKQDESGMPNNRFLAERTGGTYSTLKVQPAELEDSGVYFCASSQETGGHSPLHFGNGTRLTVT.

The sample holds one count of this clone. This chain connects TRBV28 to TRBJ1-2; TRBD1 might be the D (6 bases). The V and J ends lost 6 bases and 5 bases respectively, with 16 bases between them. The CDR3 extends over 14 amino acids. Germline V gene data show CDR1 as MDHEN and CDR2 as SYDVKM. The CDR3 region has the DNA TGTGCCAGCAGATCCGAAGGGGGGGTGTATGGCTACACCTTC. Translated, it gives CASRSEGGVYGYTF.

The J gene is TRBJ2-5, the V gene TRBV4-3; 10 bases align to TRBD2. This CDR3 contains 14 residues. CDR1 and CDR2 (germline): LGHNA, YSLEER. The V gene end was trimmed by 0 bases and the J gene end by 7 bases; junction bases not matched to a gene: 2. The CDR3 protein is CASSQEERGGTQYF. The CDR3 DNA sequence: TGCGCCAGCAGCCAAGAGGAGCGGGGGGGGACCCAGTACTTC.

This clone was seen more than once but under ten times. The CDR3 loop reads CASRSDSSYNEQFF. In DNA, the CDR3 is TGTGCCAGCAGGTCTGACAGCTCCTACAATGAGCAGTTCTTC. This chain uses TRBV5-4 with TRBJ2-1; perhaps TRBD1 as D (5 bases). Germline V CDR1 and CDR2: SGHNT, YYREEE (reference sequence). V was cut by 5 bases and J by 0 bases, with 9 bases left in between. The CDR3 contains 14 residues.

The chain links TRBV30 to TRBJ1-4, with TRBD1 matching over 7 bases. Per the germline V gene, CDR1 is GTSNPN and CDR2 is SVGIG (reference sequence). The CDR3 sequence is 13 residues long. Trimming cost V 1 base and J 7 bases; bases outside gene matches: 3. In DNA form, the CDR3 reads TGTGCCTGGAGTGGGACAGGATTTGAAAAACTGTTTTTT. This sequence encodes CAWSGTGFEKLFF.

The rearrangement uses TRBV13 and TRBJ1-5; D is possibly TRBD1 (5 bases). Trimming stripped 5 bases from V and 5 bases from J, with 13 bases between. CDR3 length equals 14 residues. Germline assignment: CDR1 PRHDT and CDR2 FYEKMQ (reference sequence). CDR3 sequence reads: CASSPGRVDQPQHF. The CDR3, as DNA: TGTGCCAGCAGCCCAGGGCGGGTGGATCAGCCCCAGCATTTT.

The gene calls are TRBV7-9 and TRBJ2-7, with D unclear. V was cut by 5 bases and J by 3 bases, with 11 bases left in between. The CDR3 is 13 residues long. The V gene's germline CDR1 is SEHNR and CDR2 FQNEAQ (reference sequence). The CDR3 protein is CASSLNTGYEQYF. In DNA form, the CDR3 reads TGTGCCAGCAGCCTAAATACGGGCTACGAGCAGTACTTC.

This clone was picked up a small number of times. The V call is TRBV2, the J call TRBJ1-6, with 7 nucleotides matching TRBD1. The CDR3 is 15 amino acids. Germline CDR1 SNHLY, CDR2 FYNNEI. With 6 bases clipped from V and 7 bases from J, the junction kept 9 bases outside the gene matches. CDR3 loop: CASSVTGAGNSPLHF. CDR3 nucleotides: TGTGCCAGCAGCGTTACAGGGGCCGGGAATTCACCCCTCCACTTT.

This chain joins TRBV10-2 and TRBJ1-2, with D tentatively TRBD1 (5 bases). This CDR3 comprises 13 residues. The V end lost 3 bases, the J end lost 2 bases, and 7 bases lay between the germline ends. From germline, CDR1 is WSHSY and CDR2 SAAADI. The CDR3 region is CASSDGGNYGYTF. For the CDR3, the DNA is TGCGCCAGCAGTGACGGGGGGAACTATGGCTACACCTTC.

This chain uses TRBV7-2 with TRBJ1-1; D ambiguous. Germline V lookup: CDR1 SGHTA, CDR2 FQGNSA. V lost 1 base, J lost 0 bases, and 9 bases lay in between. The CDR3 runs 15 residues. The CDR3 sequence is CASSLDVAVNTEAFF. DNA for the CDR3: TGTGCCAGCAGCTTAGATGTGGCAGTGAACACTGAAGCTTTCTTT. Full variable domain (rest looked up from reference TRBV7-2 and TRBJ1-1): GAGVSQSPSNKVTEKGKDVELRCDPISGHTALYWYRQSLGQGLEFLIYFQGNSAPDKSGLPSDRFSAERTGGSVSTLTIQRTQQEDSAVYLCASSLDVAVNTEAFFGQGTRLTVV.

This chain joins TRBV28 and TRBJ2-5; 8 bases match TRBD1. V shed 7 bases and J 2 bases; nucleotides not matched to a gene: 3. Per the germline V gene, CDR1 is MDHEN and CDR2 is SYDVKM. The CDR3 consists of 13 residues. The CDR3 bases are TGTGCCAGCAACAGACAGGGGCAAGAGACCCAGTACTTC. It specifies CASNRQGQETQYF.

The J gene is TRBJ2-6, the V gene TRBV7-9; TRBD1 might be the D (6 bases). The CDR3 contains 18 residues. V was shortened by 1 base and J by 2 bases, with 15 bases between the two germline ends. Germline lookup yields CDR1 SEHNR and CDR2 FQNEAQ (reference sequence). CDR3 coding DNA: TGTGCCAGCAGCTTAGGAAGACAGGTTTTCACTGGGGCCAACGTCCTGACTTTC. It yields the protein CASSLGRQVFTGANVLTF.

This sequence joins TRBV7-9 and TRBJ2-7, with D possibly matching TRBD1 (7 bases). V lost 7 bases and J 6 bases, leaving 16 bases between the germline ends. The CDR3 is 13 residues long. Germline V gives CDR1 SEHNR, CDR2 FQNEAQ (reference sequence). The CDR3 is CASNDREASEQYF. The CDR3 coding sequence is TGTGCCAGCAACGACAGGGAGGCCTCCGAGCAGTACTTC.